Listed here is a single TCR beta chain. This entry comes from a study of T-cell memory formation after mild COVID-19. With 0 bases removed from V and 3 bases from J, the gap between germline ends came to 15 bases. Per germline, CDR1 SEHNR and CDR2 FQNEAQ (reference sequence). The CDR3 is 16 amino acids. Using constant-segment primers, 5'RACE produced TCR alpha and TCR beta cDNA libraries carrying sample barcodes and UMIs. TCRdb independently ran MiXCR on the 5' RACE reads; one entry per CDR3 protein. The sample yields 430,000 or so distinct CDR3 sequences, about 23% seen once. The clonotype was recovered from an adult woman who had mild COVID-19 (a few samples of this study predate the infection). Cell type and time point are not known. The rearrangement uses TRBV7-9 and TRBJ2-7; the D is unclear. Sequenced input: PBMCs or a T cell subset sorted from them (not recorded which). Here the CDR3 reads CASSLARGTGFYEQYF. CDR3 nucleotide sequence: TGTGCCAGCAGCTTAGCCCGTGGAACGGGCTTCTACGAGCAGTACTTC.